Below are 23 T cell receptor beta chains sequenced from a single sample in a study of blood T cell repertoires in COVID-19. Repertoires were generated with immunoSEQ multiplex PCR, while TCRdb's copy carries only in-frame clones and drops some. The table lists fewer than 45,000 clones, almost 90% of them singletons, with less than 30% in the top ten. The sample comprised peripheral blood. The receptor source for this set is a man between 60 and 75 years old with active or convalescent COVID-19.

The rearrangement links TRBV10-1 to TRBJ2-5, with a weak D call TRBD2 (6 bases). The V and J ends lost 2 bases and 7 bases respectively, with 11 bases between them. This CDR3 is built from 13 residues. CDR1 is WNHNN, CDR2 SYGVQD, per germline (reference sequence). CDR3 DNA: TGCGCCAGCAGTGAGACCCAGGGAGGGACCCAGTACTTC. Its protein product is CASSETQGGTQYF.

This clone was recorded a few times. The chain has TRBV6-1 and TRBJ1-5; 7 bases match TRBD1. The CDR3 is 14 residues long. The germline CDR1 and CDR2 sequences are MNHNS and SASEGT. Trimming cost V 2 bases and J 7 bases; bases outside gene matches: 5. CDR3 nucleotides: TGTGCCAGCAGTGAAATCGGGACAGCCCAGCCCCAGCATTTT. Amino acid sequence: CASSEIGTAQPQHF.

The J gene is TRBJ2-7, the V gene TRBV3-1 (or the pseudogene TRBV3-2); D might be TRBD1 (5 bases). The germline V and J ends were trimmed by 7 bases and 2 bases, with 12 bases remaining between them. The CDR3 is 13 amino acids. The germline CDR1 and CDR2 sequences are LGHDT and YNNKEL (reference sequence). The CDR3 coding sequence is TGTGCCAGCAACTGGCAGGGTACCTACGAGCAGTACTTC. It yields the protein CASNWQGTYEQYF.

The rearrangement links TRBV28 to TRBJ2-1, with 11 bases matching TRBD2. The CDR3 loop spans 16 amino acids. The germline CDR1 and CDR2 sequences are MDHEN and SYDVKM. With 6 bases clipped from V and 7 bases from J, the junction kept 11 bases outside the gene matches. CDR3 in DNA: TGTGCCAGCAGCCTCTCACTAGCGGGAGCGGGGAATGAGCAGTTCTTC. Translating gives CASSLSLAGAGNEQFF.

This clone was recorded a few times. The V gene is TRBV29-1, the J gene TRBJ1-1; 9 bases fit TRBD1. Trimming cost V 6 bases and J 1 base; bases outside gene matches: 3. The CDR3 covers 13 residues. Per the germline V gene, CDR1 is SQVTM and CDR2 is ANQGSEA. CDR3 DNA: TGCAGCGTGGGACAGGGAAGGAACACTGAAGCTTTCTTT. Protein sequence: CSVGQGRNTEAFF. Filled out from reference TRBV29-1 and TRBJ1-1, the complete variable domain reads SAVISQKPSRDICQRGTSLTIQCQVDSQVTMMFWYRQQPGQSLTLIATANQGSEATYESGFVIDKFPISRPNLTFSTLTVSNMSPEDSSIYLCSVGQGRNTEAFFGQGTRLTVV.

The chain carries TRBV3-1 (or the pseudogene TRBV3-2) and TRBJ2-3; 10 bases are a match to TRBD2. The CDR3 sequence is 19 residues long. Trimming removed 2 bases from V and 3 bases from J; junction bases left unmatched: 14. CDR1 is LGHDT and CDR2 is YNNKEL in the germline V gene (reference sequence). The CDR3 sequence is CASSQMRTSGTEVTDTQYF. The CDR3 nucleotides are TGTGCCAGCAGCCAAATGAGAACTAGCGGGACCGAGGTGACAGATACGCAGTATTTT.

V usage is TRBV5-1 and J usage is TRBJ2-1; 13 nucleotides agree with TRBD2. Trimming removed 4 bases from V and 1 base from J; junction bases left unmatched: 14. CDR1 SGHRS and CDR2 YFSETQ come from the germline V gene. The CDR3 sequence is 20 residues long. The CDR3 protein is CASSPGFLETSGRSYNEQFF. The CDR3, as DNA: TGCGCCAGCAGCCCGGGGTTTTTGGAGACTAGCGGGAGGTCCTACAATGAGCAGTTCTTC.

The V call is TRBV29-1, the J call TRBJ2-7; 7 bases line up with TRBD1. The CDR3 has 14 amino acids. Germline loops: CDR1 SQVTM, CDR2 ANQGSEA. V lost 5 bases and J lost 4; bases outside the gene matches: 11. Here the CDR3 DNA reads TGCAGCGTTCCGCTACCGGGACAGCAATACGAGCAGTACTTC. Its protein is CSVPLPGQQYEQYF.

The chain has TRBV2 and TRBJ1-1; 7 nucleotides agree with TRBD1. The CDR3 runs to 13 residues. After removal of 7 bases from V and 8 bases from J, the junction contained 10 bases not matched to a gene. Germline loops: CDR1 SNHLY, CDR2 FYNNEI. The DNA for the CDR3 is TGTGCCAGCACCCTGGTACCGACAGGGGAAGCTTTCTTT. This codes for CASTLVPTGEAFF.

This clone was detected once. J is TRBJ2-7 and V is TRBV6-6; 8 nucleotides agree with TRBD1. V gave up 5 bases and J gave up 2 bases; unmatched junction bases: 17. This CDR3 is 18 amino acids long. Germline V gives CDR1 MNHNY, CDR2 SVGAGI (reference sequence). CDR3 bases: TGTGCCAGCAGTCGCCGCGGACAGGGATCTCCGATAGCCTACGAGCAGTACTTC. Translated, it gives CASSRRGQGSPIAYEQYF.

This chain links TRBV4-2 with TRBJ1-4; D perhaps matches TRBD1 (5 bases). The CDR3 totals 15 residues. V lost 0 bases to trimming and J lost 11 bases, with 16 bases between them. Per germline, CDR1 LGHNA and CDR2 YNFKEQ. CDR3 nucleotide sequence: TGTGCCAGCAGCCAAGAGAGACAGCGTCCTGAGAAACTGTTTTTT. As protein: CASSQERQRPEKLFF.

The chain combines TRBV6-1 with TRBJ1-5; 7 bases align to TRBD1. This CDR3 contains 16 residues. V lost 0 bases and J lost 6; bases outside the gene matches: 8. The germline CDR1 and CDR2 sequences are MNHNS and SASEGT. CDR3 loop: CASSEAAGGLRQPQHF. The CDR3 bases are TGTGCCAGCAGTGAAGCGGCAGGGGGTCTTCGTCAGCCCCAGCATTTT.

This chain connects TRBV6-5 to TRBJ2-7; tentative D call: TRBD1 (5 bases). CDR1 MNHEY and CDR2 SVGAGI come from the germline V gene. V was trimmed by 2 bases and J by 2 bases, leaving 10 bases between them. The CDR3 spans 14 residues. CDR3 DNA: TGTGCCAGCAGTTACGACAGCTGGGCCTACGAGCAGTACTTC. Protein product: CASSYDSWAYEQYF.

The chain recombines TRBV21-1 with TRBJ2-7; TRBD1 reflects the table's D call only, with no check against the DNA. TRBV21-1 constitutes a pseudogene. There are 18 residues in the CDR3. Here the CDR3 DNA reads TGTGCCAGCAGCAATCGTCTCGCCCGGGACAAAGGCGTCTACGAGCAGTACTTC. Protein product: CASSNRLARDKGVYEQYF.

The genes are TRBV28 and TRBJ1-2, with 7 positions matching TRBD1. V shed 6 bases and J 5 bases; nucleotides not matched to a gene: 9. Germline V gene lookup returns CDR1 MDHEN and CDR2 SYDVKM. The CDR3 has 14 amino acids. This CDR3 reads CASRRQGGGYGYTF. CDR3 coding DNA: TGTGCCAGCAGGAGACAGGGTGGAGGGTATGGCTACACCTTC.

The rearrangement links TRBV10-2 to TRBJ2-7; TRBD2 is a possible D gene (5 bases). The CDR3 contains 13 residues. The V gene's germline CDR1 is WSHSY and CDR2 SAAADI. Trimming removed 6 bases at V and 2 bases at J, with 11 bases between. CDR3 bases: TGCGCCAGCAGCCACGGAGGAACCTACGAGCAGTACTTC. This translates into CASSHGGTYEQYF.

The CDR3 DNA reads TGCGCCAGCAGCTTGGTGGTTAGCGGAACCTACGAGCAGTACTTC. Its protein is CASSLVVSGTYEQYF. The chain has TRBV5-1 and TRBJ2-7; D may be TRBD2 (6 bases). Per the germline V gene, CDR1 is SGHRS and CDR2 is YFSETQ. The length of the CDR3 is 15 residues. Trimming took off 0 bases at V and 2 bases at J, with 12 bases between the two ends. Based on the CDR3 plus reference TRBV5-1 and TRBJ2-7, the full variable domain is KAGVTQTPRYLIKTRGQQVTLSCSPISGHRSVSWYQQTPGQGLQFLFEYFSETQRNKGNFPGRFSGRQFSNSRSEMNVSTLELGDSALYLCASSLVVSGTYEQYFGPGTRLTVT.

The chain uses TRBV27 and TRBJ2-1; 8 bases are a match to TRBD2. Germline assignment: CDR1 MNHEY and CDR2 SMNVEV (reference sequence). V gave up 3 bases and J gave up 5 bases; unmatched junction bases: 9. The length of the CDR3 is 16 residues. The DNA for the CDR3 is TGTGCCAGCAGTTTCATTAGCGGGGTCAGTAACAATGAGCAGTTCTTC. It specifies CASSFISGVSNNEQFF.

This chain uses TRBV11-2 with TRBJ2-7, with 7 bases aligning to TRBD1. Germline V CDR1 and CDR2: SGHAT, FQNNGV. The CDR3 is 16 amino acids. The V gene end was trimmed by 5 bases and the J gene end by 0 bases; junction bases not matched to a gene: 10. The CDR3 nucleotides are TGTGCCAGCAGCATCGACAGGGCCCGACACTCCTACGAGCAGTACTTC. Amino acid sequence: CASSIDRARHSYEQYF.

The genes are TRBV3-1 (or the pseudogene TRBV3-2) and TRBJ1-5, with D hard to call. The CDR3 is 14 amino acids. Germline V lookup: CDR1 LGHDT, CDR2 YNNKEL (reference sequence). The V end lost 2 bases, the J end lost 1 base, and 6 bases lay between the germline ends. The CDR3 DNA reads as TGTGCCAGCAGCCAATTGGGCAGCAATCAGCCCCAGCATTTT. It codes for CASSQLGSNQPQHF.

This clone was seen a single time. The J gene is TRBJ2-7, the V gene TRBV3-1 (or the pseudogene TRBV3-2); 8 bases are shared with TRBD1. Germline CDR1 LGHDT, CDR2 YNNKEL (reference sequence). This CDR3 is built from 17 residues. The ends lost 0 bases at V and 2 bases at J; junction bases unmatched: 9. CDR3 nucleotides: TGTGCCAGCAGCCAAGAGCCTAGGACAGGGCCTACCTACGAGCAGTACTTC. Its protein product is CASSQEPRTGPTYEQYF.

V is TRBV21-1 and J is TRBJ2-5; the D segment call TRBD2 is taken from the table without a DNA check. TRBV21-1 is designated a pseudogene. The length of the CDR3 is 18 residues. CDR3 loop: CASIYPASRTSRRETQYF. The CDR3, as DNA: TGTGCCAGCATCTACCCAGCAAGCCGGACTAGCAGGCGGGAGACCCAGTACTTC.

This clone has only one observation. CDR3 amino acids: CASSLGSTGTYQETQYF. CDR3 DNA: TGTGCCAGCAGCTTAGGGTCTACGGGAACTTACCAAGAGACCCAGTACTTC. The V and J genes are TRBV7-2 and TRBJ2-5; tentatively, D is TRBD2 (5 bases). The length of the CDR3 is 17 residues. Germline CDR1 reads SGHTA; CDR2 reads FQGNSA. V was trimmed by 1 base and J by 0 bases, leaving 15 bases between them.